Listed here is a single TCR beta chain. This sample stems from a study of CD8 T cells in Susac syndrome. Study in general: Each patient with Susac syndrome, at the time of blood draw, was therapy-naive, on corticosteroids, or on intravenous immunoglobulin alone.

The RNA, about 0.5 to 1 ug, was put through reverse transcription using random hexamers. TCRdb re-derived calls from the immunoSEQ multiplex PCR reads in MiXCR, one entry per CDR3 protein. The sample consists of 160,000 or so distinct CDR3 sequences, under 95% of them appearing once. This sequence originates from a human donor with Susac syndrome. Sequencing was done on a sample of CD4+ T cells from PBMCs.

The DNA of the CDR3 is TGTGCCTGGAGCGAAGATAGCTCCTACGAGCAGTACTTC. It encodes CAWSEDSSYEQYF. This chain joins TRBV30 and TRBJ2-7; D ambiguous. This CDR3 spans 13 amino acids. The ends were cut back, 3 bases at V and 0 bases at J, with 9 bases in the middle. Germline loops: CDR1 GTSNPN, CDR2 SVGIG (reference sequence).